These T cell receptor beta chains were read from a single sample in a study of cytomegalovirus exposure and HLA in healthy donors. Only in-frame clones appear in the TCRdb table, and some are missing; sequencing was by immunoSEQ multiplex PCR. Found here are about 190,000 clones; the top ten clones hold about 6.8%. Sequences were obtained from PBMCs. All receptors come from a man between 25 and 39 years old in good health and CMV-seronegative. Both conserved end residues are part of each CDR3. D genes are given only for firm matches.

v_gene	j_gene	d_gene	len	CDR3aa	CDR3nt
TRBV7-2	TRBJ1-2	TRBD1	14	CASSMGQGAWGYTF	TGTGCCAGCAGCATGGGACAGGGGGCGTGGGGCTACACCTTC
TRBV27	TRBJ1-2	-	15	CASRSGGMGGYGYTF	TGTGCCAGCAGATCGGGTGGGATGGGAGGCTATGGCTACACCTTC
TRBV28	TRBJ1-2	-	13	CASRRTLNYGYTF	TGTGCCAGCAGACGTACTTTAAACTATGGCTACACCTTC
TRBV7-9	TRBJ1-5	TRBD1	13	CASSPRTGEPQHF	TGTGCCAGCAGCCCCCGGACAGGCGAGCCCCAGCATTTT
TRBV6-5	TRBJ1-2	TRBD1	13	CASTKGGSGGYTF	TGTGCCAGCACCAAAGGGGGCTCGGGCGGCTACACCTTC
TRBV29-1	TRBJ2-7	TRBD2	13	CSGRGTSGYEQYF	TGCAGCGGTCGGGGGACTAGCGGTTACGAGCAGTACTTC
TRBV19	TRBJ1-4	TRBD1	14	CASSLGDRREKLFF	TGTGCCAGTAGTCTTGGGGACAGGCGCGAAAAACTGTTTTTT
TRBV11-3	TRBJ2-7	TRBD1	14	CASSLGPGGYEQYF	TGTGCCAGCAGCTTAGGGCCAGGGGGCTACGAGCAGTACTTC
TRBV7-9	TRBJ2-2	-	15	CASSLGQVDNGELFF	TGTGCCAGCAGCTTAGGCCAGGTTGACAACGGGGAGCTGTTTTTT
TRBV10-3	TRBJ2-2	TRBD2	13	CAAGGASTGELFF	TGTGCCGCCGGGGGGGCGAGCACCGGGGAGCTGTTTTTT
TRBV5-4	TRBJ1-2	-	15	CASSSSGGYLYGYTF	TGTGCCAGCAGCTCTTCGGGGGGTTATTTATATGGCTACACCTTC
TRBV10-3	TRBJ2-1	-	14	CAISGGQAYNEQFF	TGTGCCATCAGTGGGGGGCAAGCCTACAATGAGCAGTTCTTC
TRBV6-5	TRBJ1-5	TRBD1	14	CASSETGYGQPQHF	TGTGCCAGCAGCGAGACAGGGTACGGTCAGCCCCAGCATTTT
TRBV6-6	TRBJ1-2	-	16	CASSGRRSTANYGYTF	TGTGCCAGCAGCGGGCGTAGATCGACAGCTAACTATGGCTACACCTTC
TRBV29-1	TRBJ1-2	-	12	CSVEISKDGYTF	TGCAGCGTTGAAATATCTAAAGATGGCTACACCTTC
TRBV30	TRBJ1-1	-	14	CAWSSNLGGTEAFF	TGTGCCTGGAGCTCCAACCTAGGGGGAACTGAAGCTTTCTTT
TRBV14	TRBJ2-1	-	18	CASSQRAGGRPRGDEQFF	TGTGCCAGCAGCCAGAGGGCTGGCGGGAGGCCCAGGGGGGATGAGCAGTTCTTC
TRBV7-7	TRBJ2-1	TRBD2	15	CASSRGTSGSNEQFF	TGTGCCAGCAGCCGCGGGACTAGCGGGAGCAATGAGCAGTTCTTC
TRBV5-1	TRBJ1-2	TRBD1	13	CASRTTGGGGYTF	TGCGCCAGCAGGACAACAGGGGGCGGTGGCTACACCTTC
TRBV27	TRBJ2-1	TRBD2	15	CASTLSGSSYNEQFF	TGTGCCAGCACTCTTAGCGGGAGCTCCTACAATGAGCAGTTCTTC
TRBV27	TRBJ1-4	-	16	CASRRVTVTTNEKLFF	TGTGCCAGCAGAAGAGTAACAGTTACAACTAATGAAAAACTGTTTTTT
TRBV6-5	TRBJ2-2	-	14	CASSKRGLTGELFF	TGTGCCAGCAGTAAACGGGGACTCACCGGGGAGCTGTTTTTT
TRBV7-2	TRBJ1-5	TRBD1	15	CASSPDRGSNQPQHF	TGTGCCAGCAGTCCGGACAGGGGTAGCAATCAGCCCCAGCATTTT
TRBV30	TRBJ2-5	TRBD1	12	CASKGAGETQYF	TGTGCCTCAAAGGGGGCGGGAGAGACCCAGTACTTC
TRBV21-1	TRBJ2-7	-	14	CASSRTESSYEQYF	TGTGCCAGCAGCCGGACAGAAAGCTCCTACGAGCAGTACTTC
TRBV27	TRBJ2-2	TRBD1	15	CASSRDRGSTGELFF	TGTGCCAGCAGCCGGGACAGGGGGAGCACCGGGGAGCTGTTTTTT
TRBV4-1	TRBJ2-7	TRBD1	15	CASSQSGTGIYEQYF	TGCGCCAGCAGCCAGTCCGGGACAGGGATCTACGAGCAGTACTTC
TRBV28	TRBJ2-5	-	15	CASSFRPHRDETQYF	TGTGCCAGCAGTTTCCGACCTCACAGGGATGAGACCCAGTACTTC
TRBV27	TRBJ1-5	TRBD1	15	CASRPTGGGNQPQHF	TGTGCCAGCAGACCCACAGGGGGAGGCAATCAGCCCCAGCATTTT